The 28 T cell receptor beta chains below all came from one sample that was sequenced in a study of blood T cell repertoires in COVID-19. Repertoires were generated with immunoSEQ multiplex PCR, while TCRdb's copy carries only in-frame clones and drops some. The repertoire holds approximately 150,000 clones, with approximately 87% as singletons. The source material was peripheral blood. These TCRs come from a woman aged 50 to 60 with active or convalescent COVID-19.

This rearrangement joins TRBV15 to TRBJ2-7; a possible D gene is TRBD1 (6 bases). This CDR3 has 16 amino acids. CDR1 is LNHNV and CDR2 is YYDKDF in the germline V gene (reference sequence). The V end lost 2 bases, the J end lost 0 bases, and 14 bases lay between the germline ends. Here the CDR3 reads CATSRSGDLSSYEQYF. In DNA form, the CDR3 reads TGTGCCACCAGCAGATCAGGGGATTTAAGCTCCTACGAGCAGTACTTC.

The CDR3 region is CASSPPLPPYEQYF. DNA of the CDR3: TGTGCCAGCTCACCCCCCCTACCACCTTACGAGCAGTACTTC. The genes are TRBV18 and TRBJ2-7; unclear D gene. The CDR3 consists of 14 residues. Per the germline V gene, CDR1 is KGHSH and CDR2 is LQKENI. Trimming left V 3 bases short and J 4 bases short, with 13 bases between.

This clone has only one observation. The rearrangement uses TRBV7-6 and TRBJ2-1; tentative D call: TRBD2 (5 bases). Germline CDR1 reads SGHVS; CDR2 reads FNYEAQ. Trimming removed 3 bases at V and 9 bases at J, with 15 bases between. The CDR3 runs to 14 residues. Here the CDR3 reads CASSLEGSSVEQFF. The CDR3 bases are TGTGCCAGCAGCTTGGAAGGGAGTAGCGTTGAGCAGTTCTTC.

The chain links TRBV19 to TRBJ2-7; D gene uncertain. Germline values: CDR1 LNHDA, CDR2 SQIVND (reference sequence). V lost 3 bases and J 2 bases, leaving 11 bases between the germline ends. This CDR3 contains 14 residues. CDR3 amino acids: CASSISAAPYEQYF. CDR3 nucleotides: TGTGCCAGTAGTATTAGTGCGGCCCCCTACGAGCAGTACTTC.

The CDR3 protein is CASSFRQQETQYF. The CDR3 region has the DNA TGCGCCAGCAGCTTCCGACAACAAGAGACCCAGTACTTC. The chain links TRBV5-1 to TRBJ2-5; D is ambiguous. V was clipped by 2 bases and J by 2 bases, with 7 bases between them. This CDR3 region has 13 residues. Germline assignment: CDR1 SGHRS and CDR2 YFSETQ.

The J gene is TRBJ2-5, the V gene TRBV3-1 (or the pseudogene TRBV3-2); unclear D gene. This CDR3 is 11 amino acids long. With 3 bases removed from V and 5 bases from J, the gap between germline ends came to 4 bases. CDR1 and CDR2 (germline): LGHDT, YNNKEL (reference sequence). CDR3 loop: CASSHRETQYF. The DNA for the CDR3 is TGTGCCAGCAGCCACAGGGAGACCCAGTACTTC.

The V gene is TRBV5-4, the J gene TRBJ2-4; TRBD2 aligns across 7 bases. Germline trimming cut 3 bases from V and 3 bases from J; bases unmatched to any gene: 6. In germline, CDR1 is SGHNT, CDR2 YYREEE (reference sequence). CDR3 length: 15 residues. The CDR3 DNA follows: TGTGCCAGCAGCTCTGAGAGGACTAGCAAAAACATTCAGTACTTC. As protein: CASSSERTSKNIQYF.

CDR3 sequence reads: CASSRSTQETQYF. For the CDR3, the DNA is TGTGCCAGCAGCCGATCGACACAAGAGACCCAGTACTTC. The chain recombines TRBV7-8 with TRBJ2-5, with D uncertain. Trimming stripped 5 bases from V and 2 bases from J, with 9 bases between. Germline V CDR1 and CDR2: SGHVS, FQNEAQ. CDR3 length equals 13 residues.

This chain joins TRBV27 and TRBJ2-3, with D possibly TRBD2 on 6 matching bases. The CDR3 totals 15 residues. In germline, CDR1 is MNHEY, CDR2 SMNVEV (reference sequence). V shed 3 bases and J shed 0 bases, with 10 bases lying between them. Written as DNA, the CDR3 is TGTGCCAGCAGTTTGCGGGGCCTTAGCACAGATACGCAGTATTTT. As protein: CASSLRGLSTDTQYF.

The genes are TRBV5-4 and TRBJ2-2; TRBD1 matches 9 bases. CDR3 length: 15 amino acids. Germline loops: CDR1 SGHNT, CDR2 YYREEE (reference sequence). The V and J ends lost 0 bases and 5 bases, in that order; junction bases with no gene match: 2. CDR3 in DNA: TGTGCCAGCAGCTTGGGACAGGGGGAAACCGGGGAGCTGTTTTTT. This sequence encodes CASSLGQGETGELFF.

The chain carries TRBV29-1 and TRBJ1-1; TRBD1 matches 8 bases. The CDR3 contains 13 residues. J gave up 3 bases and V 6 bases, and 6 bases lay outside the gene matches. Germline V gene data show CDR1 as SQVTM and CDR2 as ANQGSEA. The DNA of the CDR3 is TGCAGCGTGGATGGACAGGGACACACTGAAGCTTTCTTT. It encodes CSVDGQGHTEAFF.

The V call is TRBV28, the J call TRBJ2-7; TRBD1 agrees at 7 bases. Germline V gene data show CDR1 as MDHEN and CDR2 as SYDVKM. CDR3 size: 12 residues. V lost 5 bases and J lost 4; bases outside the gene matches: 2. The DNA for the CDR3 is TGTGCCAGCAGTCCACAGGGGTACGAGCAGTACTTC. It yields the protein CASSPQGYEQYF. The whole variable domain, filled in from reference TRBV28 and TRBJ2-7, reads DVKVTQSSRYLVKRTGEKVFLECVQDMDHENMFWYRQDPGLGLRLIYFSYDVKMKEKGDIPEGYSVSREKKERFSLILESASTNQTSMYLCASSPQGYEQYFGPGTRLTVT.

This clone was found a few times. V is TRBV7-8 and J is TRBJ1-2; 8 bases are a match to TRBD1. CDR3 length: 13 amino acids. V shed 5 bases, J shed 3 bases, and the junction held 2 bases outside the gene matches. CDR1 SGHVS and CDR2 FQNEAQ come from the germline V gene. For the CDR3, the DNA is TGTGCCAGCAGCCCGACAGGGGACTATGGCTACACCTTC. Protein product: CASSPTGDYGYTF.

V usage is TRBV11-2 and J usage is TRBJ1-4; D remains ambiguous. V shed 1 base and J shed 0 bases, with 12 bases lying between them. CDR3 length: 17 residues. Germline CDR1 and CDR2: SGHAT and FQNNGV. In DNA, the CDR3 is TGTGCCAGCAGCTTAGTTTCCCTGCGGACAACTAATGAAAAACTGTTTTTT. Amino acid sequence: CASSLVSLRTTNEKLFF. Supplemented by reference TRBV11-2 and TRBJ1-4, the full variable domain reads EAGVAQSPRYKIIEKRQSVAFWCNPISGHATLYWYQQILGQGPKLLIQFQNNGVVDDSQLPKDRFSAERLKGVDSTLKIQPAKLEDSAVYLCASSLVSLRTTNEKLFFGSGTQLSVL.

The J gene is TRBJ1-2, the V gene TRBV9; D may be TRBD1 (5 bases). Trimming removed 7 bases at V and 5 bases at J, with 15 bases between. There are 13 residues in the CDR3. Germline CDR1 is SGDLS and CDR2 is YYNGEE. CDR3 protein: CASGGGAAYGYTF. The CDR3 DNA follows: TGTGCCAGCGGCGGCGGGGCAGCTTATGGCTACACCTTC. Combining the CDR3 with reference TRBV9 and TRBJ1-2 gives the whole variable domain DSGVTQTPKHLITATGQRVTLRCSPRSGDLSVYWYQQSLDQGLQFLIQYYNGEERAKGNILERFSAQQFPDLHSELNLSSLELGDSALYFCASGGGAAYGYTFGSGTRLTVV.

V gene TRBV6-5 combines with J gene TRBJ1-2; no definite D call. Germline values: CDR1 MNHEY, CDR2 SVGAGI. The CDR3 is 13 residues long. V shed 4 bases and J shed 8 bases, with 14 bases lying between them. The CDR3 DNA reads TGTGCCAGCAGTTCCCGGCGAACGGGGGGCTACACCTTC. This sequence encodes CASSSRRTGGYTF.

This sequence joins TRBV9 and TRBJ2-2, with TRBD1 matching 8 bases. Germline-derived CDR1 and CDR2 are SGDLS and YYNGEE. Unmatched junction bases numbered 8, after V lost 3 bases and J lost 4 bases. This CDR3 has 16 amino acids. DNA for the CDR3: TGTGCCAGCAGCGCCAATCAGGGGGCGGCCACCGGGGAGCTGTTTTTT. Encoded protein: CASSANQGAATGELFF.

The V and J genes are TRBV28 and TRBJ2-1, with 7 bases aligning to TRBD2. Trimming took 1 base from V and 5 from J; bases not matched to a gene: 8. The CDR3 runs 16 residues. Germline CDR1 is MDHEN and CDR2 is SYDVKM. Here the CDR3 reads CASSLFAGEADNEQFF. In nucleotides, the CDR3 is TGTGCCAGCAGTTTATTCGCGGGAGAGGCGGACAATGAGCAGTTCTTC.

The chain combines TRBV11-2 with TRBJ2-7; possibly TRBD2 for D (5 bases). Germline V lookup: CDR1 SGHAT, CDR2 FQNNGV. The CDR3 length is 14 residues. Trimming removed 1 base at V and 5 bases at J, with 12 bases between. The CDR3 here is CASSLAGYVHEQYF. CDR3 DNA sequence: TGTGCCAGCAGCTTAGCGGGGTACGTCCACGAGCAGTACTTC.

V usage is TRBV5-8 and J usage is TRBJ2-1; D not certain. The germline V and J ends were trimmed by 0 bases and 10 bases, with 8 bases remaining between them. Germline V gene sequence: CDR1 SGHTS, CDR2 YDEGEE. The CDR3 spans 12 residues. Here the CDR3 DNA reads TGTGCCAGCAGCTTGGGAGTGAAAGAGCAGTTCTTC. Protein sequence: CASSLGVKEQFF.

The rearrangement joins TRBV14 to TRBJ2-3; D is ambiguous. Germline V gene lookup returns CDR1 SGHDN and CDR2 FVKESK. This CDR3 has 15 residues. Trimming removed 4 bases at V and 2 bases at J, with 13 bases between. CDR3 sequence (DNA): TGTGCCAGCAGCCCGTCGCAGCGACCCACAGATACGCAGTATTTT. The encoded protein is CASSPSQRPTDTQYF. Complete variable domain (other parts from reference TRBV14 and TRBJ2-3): EAGVTQFPSHSVIEKGQTVTLRCDPISGHDNLYWYRRVMGKEIKFLLHFVKESKQDESGMPNNRFLAERTGGTYSTLKVQPAELEDSGVYFCASSPSQRPTDTQYFGPGTRLTVL.

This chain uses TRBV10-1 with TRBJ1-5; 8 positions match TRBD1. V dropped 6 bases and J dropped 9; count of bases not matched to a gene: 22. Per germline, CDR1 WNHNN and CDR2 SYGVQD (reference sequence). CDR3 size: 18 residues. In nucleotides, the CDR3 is TGCGCCAGCAGAGAACCGGACAGGGCAAGATCCCCGAGGGGGCCCCAGCATTTT. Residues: CASREPDRARSPRGPQHF.

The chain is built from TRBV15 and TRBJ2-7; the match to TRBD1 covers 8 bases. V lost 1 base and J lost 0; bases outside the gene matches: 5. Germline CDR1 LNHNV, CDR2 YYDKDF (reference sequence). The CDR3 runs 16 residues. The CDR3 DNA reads TGTGCCACCAGCAGAGTTCCAGGGGGCCCCTCCTACGAGCAGTACTTC. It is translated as CATSRVPGGPSYEQYF. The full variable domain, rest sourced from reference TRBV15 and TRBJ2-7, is DAMVIQNPRYQVTQFGKPVTLSCSQTLNHNVMYWYQQKSSQAPKLLFHYYDKDFNNEADTPDNFQSRRPNTSFCFLDIRSPGLGDTAMYLCATSRVPGGPSYEQYFGPGTRLTVT.

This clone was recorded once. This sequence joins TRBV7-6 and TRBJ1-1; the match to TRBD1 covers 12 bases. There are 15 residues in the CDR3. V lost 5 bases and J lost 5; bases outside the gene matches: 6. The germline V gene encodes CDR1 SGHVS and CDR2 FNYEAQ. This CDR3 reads CASSRDRGHGTEAFF. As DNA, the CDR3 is TGTGCCAGCAGCCGGGACAGGGGGCATGGGACTGAAGCTTTCTTT. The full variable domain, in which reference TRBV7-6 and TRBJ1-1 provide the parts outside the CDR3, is GAGVSQSPRYKVTKRGQDVALRCDPISGHVSLYWYRQALGQGPEFLTYFNYEAQQDKSGLPNDRFSAERPEGSISTLTIQRTEQRDSAMYRCASSRDRGHGTEAFFGQGTRLTVV.

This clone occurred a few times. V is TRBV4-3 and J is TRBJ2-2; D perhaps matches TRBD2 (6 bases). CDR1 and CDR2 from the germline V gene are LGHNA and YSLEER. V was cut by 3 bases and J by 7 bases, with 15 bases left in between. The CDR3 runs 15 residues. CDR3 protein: CASSQDQGGGGELFF. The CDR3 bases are TGCGCCAGCAGCCAGGACCAGGGAGGTGGCGGGGAGCTGTTTTTT.

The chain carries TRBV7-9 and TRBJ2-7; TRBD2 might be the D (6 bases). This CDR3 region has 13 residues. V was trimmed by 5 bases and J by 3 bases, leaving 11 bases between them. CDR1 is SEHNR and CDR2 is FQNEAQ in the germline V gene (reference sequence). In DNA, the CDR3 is TGTGCCAGCAGCCACCCCGGGGGCTACGAGCAGTACTTC. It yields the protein CASSHPGGYEQYF.

CDR3 amino acids: CASRSVRSYNEQFF. The CDR3 coding sequence is TGTGCCAGCAGGTCGGTCCGATCCTACAATGAGCAGTTCTTC. The chain couples TRBV11-2 to TRBJ2-1; the D is unclear. Germline V CDR1 and CDR2: SGHAT, FQNNGV. The CDR3 runs 14 residues. V was cut by 6 bases and J by 1 base, with 10 bases left in between.

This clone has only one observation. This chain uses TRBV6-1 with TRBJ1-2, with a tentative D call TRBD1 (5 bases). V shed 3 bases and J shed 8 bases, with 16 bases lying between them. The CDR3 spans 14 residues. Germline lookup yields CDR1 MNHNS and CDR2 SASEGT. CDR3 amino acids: CASSDRRGGKGYTF. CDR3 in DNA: TGTGCCAGCAGTGATCGGCGGGGGGGTAAAGGCTACACCTTC.